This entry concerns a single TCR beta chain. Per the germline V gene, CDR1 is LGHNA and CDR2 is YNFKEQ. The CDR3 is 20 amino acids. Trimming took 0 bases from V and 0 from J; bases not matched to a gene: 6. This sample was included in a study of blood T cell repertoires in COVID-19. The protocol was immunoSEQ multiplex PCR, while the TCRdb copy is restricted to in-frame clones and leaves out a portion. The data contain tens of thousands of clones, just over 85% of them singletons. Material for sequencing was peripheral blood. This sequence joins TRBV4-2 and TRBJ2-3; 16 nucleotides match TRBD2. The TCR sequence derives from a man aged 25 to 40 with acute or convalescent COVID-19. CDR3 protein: CASSQDRGLAGGASTDTQYF. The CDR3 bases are TGTGCCAGCAGCCAAGATCGGGGACTAGCGGGAGGGGCTAGCACAGATACGCAGTATTTT.